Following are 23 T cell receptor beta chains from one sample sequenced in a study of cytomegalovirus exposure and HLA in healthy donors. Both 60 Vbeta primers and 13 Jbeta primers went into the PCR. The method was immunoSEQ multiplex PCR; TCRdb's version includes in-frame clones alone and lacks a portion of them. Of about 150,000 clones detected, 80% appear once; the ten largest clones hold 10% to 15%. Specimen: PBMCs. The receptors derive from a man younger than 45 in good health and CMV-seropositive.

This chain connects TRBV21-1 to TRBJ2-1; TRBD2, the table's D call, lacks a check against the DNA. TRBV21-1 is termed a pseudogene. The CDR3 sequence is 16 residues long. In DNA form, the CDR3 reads TGTGCCAGCAGCAAAGTGGTAGCGGACGCCTACAATGAGCAGTTCTTC. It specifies CASSKVVADAYNEQFF.

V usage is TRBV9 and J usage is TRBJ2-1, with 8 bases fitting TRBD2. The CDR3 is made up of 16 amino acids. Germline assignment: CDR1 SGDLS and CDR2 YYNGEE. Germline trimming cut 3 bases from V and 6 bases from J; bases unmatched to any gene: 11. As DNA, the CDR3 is TGTGCCAGCAGCGGAATAGCGGGATCGAGGGGCAATGAGCAGTTCTTC. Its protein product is CASSGIAGSRGNEQFF.

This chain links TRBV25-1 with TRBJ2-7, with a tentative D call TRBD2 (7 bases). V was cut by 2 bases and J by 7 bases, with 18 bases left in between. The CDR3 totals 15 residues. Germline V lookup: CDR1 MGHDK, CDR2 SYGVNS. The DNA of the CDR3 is TGTGCCAGCAGTGAACGGACTAGTCGCAGGGGAGAGCAGTACTTC. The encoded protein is CASSERTSRRGEQYF.

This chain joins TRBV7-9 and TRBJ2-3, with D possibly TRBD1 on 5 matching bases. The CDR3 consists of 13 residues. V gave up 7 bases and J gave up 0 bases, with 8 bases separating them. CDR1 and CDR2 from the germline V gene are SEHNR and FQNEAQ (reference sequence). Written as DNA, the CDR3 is TGTGCCAGCACACAGGATAGCACAGATACGCAGTATTTT. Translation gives CASTQDSTDTQYF.

The CDR3 nucleotides are TGTGCCAGCAGCCAAGACCGGACAGTTAATCAGCCCCAGCATTTT. Translating it yields CASSQDRTVNQPQHF. The rearrangement joins TRBV4-2 to TRBJ1-5, with D tentatively TRBD1 (6 bases). This CDR3 has 15 residues. V gave up 0 bases and J gave up 4 bases, with 10 bases separating them. Looked up from germline, CDR1 is LGHNA and CDR2 is YNFKEQ.

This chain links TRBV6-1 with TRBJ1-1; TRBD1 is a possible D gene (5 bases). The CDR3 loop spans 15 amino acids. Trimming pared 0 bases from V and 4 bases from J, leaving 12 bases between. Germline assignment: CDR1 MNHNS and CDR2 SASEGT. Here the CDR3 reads CASSEAGGLITEAFF. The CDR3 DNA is TGTGCCAGCAGTGAAGCGGGGGGACTAATCACTGAAGCTTTCTTT.

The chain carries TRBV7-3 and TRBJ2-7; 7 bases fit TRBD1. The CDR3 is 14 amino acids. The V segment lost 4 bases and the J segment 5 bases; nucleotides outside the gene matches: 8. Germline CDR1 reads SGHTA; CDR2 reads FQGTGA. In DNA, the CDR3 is TGTGCCAGCAGCTCCCAGGGGGACCTCCACGAGCAGTACTTC. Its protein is CASSSQGDLHEQYF.

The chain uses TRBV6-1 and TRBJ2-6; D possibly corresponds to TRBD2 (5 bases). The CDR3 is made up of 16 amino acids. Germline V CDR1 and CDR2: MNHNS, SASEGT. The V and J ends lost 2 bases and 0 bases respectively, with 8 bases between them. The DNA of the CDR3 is TGTGCCAGCAGTGAAAGAGGGTTCTCTGGGGCCAACGTCCTGACTTTC. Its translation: CASSERGFSGANVLTF.

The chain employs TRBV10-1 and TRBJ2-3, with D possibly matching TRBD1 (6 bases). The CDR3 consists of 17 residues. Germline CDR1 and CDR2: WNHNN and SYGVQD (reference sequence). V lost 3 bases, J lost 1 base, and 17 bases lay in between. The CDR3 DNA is TGCGCCAGCAGTGACCCACAGGGTGCCCCAGGCACAGATACGCAGTATTTT. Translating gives CASSDPQGAPGTDTQYF.

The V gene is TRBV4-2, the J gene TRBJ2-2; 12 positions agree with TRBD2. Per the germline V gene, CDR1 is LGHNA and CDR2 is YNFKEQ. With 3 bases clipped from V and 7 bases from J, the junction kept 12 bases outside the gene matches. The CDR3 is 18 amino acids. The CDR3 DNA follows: TGTGCCAGCAGCCACGTCGTACCTAGCGGGAGGGCCGTCGGGGAGCTGTTTTTT. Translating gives CASSHVVPSGRAVGELFF.

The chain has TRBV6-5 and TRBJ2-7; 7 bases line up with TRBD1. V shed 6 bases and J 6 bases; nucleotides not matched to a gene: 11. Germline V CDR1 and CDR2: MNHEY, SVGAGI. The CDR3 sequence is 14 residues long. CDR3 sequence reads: CASSGTEILREQYF. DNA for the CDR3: TGTGCCAGCAGCGGGACAGAAATACTACGCGAGCAGTACTTC.

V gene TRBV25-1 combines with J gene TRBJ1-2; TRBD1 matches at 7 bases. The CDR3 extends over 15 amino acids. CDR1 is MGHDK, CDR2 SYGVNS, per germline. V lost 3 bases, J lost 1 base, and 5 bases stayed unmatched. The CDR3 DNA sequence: TGTGCCAGCAGTGACTCGGGACAGCTTAACTATGGCTACACCTTC. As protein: CASSDSGQLNYGYTF.

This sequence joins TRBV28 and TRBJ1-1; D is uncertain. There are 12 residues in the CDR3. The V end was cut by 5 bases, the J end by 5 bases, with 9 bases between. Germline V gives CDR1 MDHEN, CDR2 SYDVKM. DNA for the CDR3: TGTGCCAGCAGTATGACCGGGACTGAAGCTTTCTTT. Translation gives CASSMTGTEAFF. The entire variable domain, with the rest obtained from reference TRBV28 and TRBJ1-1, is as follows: DVKVTQSSRYLVKRTGEKVFLECVQDMDHENMFWYRQDPGLGLRLIYFSYDVKMKEKGDIPEGYSVSREKKERFSLILESASTNQTSMYLCASSMTGTEAFFGQGTRLTVV.

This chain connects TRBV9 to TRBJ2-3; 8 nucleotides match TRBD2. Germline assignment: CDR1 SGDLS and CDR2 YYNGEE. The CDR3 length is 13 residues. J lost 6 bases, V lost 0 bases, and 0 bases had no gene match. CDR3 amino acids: CASSVAGGDTQYF. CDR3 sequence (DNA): TGTGCCAGCAGCGTAGCGGGGGGGGATACGCAGTATTTT.

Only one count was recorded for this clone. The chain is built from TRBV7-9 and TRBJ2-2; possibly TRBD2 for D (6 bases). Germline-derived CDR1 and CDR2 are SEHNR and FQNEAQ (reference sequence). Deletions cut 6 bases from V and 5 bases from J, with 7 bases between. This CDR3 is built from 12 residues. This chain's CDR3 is CASRGGTGELFF. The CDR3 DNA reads TGTGCCAGCAGGGGGGGTACCGGGGAGCTGTTTTTT.

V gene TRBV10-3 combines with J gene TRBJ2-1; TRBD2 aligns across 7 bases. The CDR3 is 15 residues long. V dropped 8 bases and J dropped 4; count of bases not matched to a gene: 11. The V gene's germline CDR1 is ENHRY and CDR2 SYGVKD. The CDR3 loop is CAIGATERGYNEQFF. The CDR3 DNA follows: TGTGCCATCGGGGCGACTGAGCGGGGATACAATGAGCAGTTCTTC.

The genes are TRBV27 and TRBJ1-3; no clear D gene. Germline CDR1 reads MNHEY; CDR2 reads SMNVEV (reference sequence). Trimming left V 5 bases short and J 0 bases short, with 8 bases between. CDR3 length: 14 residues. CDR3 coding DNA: TGTGCCAGCAGTCCCCTAAGCTCTGGAAACACCATATATTTT. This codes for CASSPLSSGNTIYF.

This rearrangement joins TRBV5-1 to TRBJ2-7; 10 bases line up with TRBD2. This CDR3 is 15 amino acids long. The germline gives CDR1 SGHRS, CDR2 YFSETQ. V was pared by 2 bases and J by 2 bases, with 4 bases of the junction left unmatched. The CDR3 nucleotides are TGCGCCAGCAGCTTACTTAGCGGGAGGACCTACGAGCAGTACTTC. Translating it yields CASSLLSGRTYEQYF.

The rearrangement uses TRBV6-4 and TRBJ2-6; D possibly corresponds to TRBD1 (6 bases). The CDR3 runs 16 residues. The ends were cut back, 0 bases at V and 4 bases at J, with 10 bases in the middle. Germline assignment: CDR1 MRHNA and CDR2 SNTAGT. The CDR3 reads CASSDSAGAGANVLTF. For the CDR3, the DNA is TGTGCCAGCAGTGACTCCGCAGGGGCGGGGGCCAACGTCCTGACTTTC.

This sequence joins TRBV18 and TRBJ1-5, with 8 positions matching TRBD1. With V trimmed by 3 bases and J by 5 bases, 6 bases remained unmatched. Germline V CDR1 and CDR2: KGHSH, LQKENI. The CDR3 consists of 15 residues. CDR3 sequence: CASSPRQGMDQPQHF. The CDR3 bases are TGTGCCAGCTCACCCCGACAGGGGATGGATCAGCCCCAGCATTTT.

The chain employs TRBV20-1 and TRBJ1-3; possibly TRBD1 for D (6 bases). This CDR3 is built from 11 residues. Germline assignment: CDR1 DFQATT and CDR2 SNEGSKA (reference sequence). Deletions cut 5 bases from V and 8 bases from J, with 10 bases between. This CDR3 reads CSAVRGHTIYF. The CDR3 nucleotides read TGCAGTGCTGTCAGGGGACACACCATATATTTT.

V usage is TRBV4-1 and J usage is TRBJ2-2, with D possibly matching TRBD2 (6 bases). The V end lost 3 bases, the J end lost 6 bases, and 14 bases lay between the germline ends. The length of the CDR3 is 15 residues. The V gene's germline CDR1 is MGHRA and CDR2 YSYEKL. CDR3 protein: CASSHRFGGAGELFF. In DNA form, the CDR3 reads TGCGCCAGCAGCCATCGTTTCGGAGGGGCCGGGGAGCTGTTTTTT.

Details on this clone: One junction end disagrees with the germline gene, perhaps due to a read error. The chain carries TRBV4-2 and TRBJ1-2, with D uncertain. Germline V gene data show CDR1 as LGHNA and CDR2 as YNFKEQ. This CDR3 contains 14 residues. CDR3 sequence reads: CAGSQVRQDYGYTF. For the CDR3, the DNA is TGTGCCGGCAGCCAAGTTAGGCAGGACTATGGCTACACCTTC.